The 20 T cell receptor beta chains reported below all come from one sample, sequenced in a study of T-cell memory formation after mild COVID-19. TCRdb reprocessed the 5' RACE reads with MiXCR, giving one entry per CDR3 protein. The table includes about 180,000 distinct CDR3 sequences, around a sixth detected once. The sequencing sample was made of PBMCs or a T cell subset sorted from them (not recorded which). These receptors were obtained from a man between 18 and 35 years old who had mild COVID-19 (a few samples of this study predate the infection). Cell type and time point are not known.

This clonotype was seen a few times. V and J are TRBV12-3 or TRBV12-4 and TRBJ1-3, with D possibly matching TRBD1 (6 bases). The ends were cut back, 7 bases at V and 2 bases at J, with 15 bases in the middle. This CDR3 is 15 amino acids long. This CDR3 reads CASTLSSGAGNTIYF. As DNA, the CDR3 is TGTGCCAGCACTCTTTCTTCAGGGGCTGGAAACACCATATATTTT.

This clonotype has a handful of counts. This chain uses TRBV6-5 with TRBJ2-3; D is ambiguous. The V end was cut by 0 bases, the J end by 10 bases, with 17 bases between. The CDR3 consists of 15 residues. In germline, CDR1 is MNHEY, CDR2 SVGAGI. The CDR3 coding sequence is TGTGCCAGCAGTTACTCAGGCCTAGGCCCCTCTGCGCAGTATTTT. It codes for CASSYSGLGPSAQYF.

This clonotype was seen more than once but under ten times. The rearrangement links TRBV20-1 to TRBJ1-1; 9 bases line up with TRBD1. In germline, CDR1 is DFQATT, CDR2 SNEGSKA (reference sequence). V dropped 2 bases and J dropped 11; count of bases not matched to a gene: 3. The CDR3 length is 11 residues. The CDR3 sequence is CSARSTGGAFF. CDR3 DNA: TGCAGTGCTAGATCGACAGGGGGGGCTTTCTTT.

This clonotype was detected only a few times. This sequence joins TRBV28 and TRBJ2-2, with 8 bases that match TRBD1. The CDR3 is 15 amino acids. Germline lookup yields CDR1 MDHEN and CDR2 SYDVKM. The V segment lost 5 bases and the J segment 2 bases; nucleotides outside the gene matches: 4. The DNA for the CDR3 is TGTGCCAGCAGTCCGGACAGGGCCAACACCGGGGAGCTGTTTTTT. Translated: CASSPDRANTGELFF.

J is TRBJ2-1 and V is TRBV7-9; either TRBD1 or TRBD2 may supply D (5 bases each). V lost 8 bases, J lost 9 bases, and 11 bases lay in between. From germline, CDR1 is SEHNR and CDR2 FQNEAQ (reference sequence). This CDR3 has 11 amino acids. Here the CDR3 reads CASHRDGEQFF. The CDR3 nucleotides are TGTGCCAGCCACCGGGACGGTGAGCAGTTCTTC.

The CDR3 is CASRRNSPSTGELFF. DNA of the CDR3: TGTGCCAGCAGGAGGAACAGTCCGAGCACCGGGGAGCTGTTTTTT. V and J are TRBV5-6 and TRBJ2-2; D gene uncertain. Trimming took off 5 bases at V and 4 bases at J, with 15 bases between the two ends. The CDR3 consists of 15 residues. The V gene's germline CDR1 is SGHDT and CDR2 YYEEEE.

The V and J genes are TRBV9 and TRBJ2-5; 11 nucleotides match TRBD1. V was pared by 4 bases and J by 8 bases, with 10 bases of the junction left unmatched. Looked up from germline, CDR1 is SGDLS and CDR2 is YYNGEE. This CDR3 comprises 15 residues. CDR3 loop: CASSPIPGQGVTQYF. The CDR3 nucleotides are TGTGCCAGCAGCCCCATACCGGGACAGGGGGTAACCCAGTACTTC.

In its sample, this clonotype was seen a few times. V and J are TRBV5-1 and TRBJ2-5; 7 bases align to TRBD2. This CDR3 has 15 residues. Germline CDR1 and CDR2: SGHRS and YFSETQ. V was clipped by 4 bases and J by 5 bases; unmatched bases: 11. CDR3 sequence: CASSPSRRRGETQYF. The CDR3 region has the DNA TGCGCCAGCAGCCCGAGTCGCCGGCGGGGGGAGACCCAGTACTTC.

Regarding this clonotype: At one of its ends the junction is not consistent with the germline gene, which may arise from a read error. The genes are TRBV6-6 and TRBJ1-4; 7 bases are shared with TRBD1. CDR3 length: 12 amino acids. Per the germline V gene, CDR1 is MNHNY and CDR2 is SVGAGI (reference sequence). The CDR3 sequence: CASSQGGGRKEF. Written as DNA, the CDR3 is TGTGCCAGCAGCCAGGGGGGAGGCAGGAAAGAATTT.

V usage is TRBV2 and J usage is TRBJ2-2; no definite D call. Trimming stripped 5 bases from V and 6 bases from J, with 16 bases between. Germline V CDR1 and CDR2: SNHLY, FYNNEI. There are 15 residues in the CDR3. The CDR3 DNA reads as TGTGCCAGCAGTCCCGGGTCAGGCCGGGCCGGGGAGCTGTTTTTT. It specifies CASSPGSGRAGELFF.

The chain combines TRBV2 with TRBJ2-1; weak D call: TRBD1 (6 bases). V was pared by 2 bases and J by 7 bases, with 15 bases between. CDR1 SNHLY and CDR2 FYNNEI come from the germline V gene. CDR3 length: 15 residues. The CDR3 sequence is CASSEYQGSGNEQFF. In DNA form, the CDR3 reads TGTGCCAGCAGTGAATACCAGGGGAGTGGAAATGAGCAGTTCTTC.

This clonotype was counted only a few times. A junction end diverges from the germline sequence, so it may reflect a read error. J is TRBJ2-5 and V is TRBV7-7; 7 bases match TRBD1. The CDR3 is 16 residues long. CDR1 is SSHAT, CDR2 FNYEAQ, per germline (reference sequence). The DNA for the CDR3 is TGTGCTAGCAGCTTAGGGTCCACAGGGGTTTTGGAGACCCAGTACTTC. Translation gives CASSLGSTGVLETQYF. The full variable domain, with the rest looked up from reference TRBV7-7 and TRBJ2-5, is GAGVSQSPRYKVTKRGQDVTLRCDPISSHATLYWYQQALGQGPEFLTYFNYEAQPDKSGLPSDRFSAERPEGSISTLTIQRTEQRDSAMYRCASSLGSTGVLETQYFGPGTRLLVL.

With regard to this clonotype: The junction and the germline gene differ at one end; a read error may be behind it. The gene calls are TRBV6-2 or TRBV6-3 and TRBJ1-2; unclear D gene. The CDR3 runs to 15 residues. Per the germline V gene, CDR1 is MNHEY and CDR2 is SVGEGT. This CDR3 reads CASSPTGTPRYGYTF. The DNA for the CDR3 is TGTGCCAGCAGTCCTACCGGAACCCCGAGGTATGGATACACCTTC.

The CDR3 DNA follows: TGCGCCAGCAGCTTGTGGGGTAGGATGACAGGCGACATCTCTGGAAACACCATATATTTT. Residues: CASSLWGRMTGDISGNTIYF. V gene TRBV5-1 combines with J gene TRBJ1-3; TRBD1 is a possible D gene (6 bases). The CDR3 has 20 residues. V shed 1 base and J shed 0 bases, with 23 bases lying between them. The germline gives CDR1 SGHRS, CDR2 YFSETQ.

V is TRBV6-5 and J is TRBJ2-7; 9 nucleotides align to TRBD1. V dropped 8 bases and J dropped 5; count of bases not matched to a gene: 22. Looked up from germline, CDR1 is MNHEY and CDR2 is SVGAGI. CDR3 length equals 18 residues. The CDR3 bases are TGTGCCAGCGGCCGGAAGCGGGAACAGGGGGCGATCAGCCACGAGCAGTACGTC. It specifies CASGRKREQGAISHEQYV.

The table lists this clonotype with a few counts. The chain has TRBV7-9 and TRBJ2-3; 10 bases agree with TRBD2. The V gene's germline CDR1 is SEHNR and CDR2 FQNEAQ (reference sequence). The CDR3 is made up of 15 amino acids. J was trimmed by 2 bases and V by 6 bases; bases with no gene match: 5. The CDR3 DNA follows: TGTGCCAGCAGATCTCTAGCGGGGGACACAGATACGCAGTATTTT. It translates to CASRSLAGDTDTQYF.

This rearrangement joins TRBV4-1 to TRBJ1-2; D might be TRBD1 (5 bases). Germline V gene lookup returns CDR1 MGHRA and CDR2 YSYEKL. The ends were cut back, 3 bases at V and 4 bases at J, with 9 bases in the middle. This CDR3 region has 13 residues. CDR3 DNA: TGCGCCAGCAGCCAGCCAGGGCCCTATGGCTACACCTTC. As protein: CASSQPGPYGYTF.

The chain recombines TRBV6-5 with TRBJ2-2, with a tentative D call TRBD1 (6 bases). Germline V gene lookup returns CDR1 MNHEY and CDR2 SVGAGI. The CDR3 is 14 residues long. V lost 4 bases, J lost 7 bases, and 13 bases lay in between. The chain's CDR3 is CASSSRGAGGELFF. The CDR3 region has the DNA TGTGCCAGCAGTTCCAGGGGAGCAGGCGGGGAGCTGTTTTTT.

This clonotype was observed a few times. This chain uses TRBV5-1 with TRBJ2-7; 11 bases agree with TRBD2. The length of the CDR3 is 17 residues. With 1 base clipped from V and 0 bases from J, the junction kept 6 bases outside the gene matches. Looked up from germline, CDR1 is SGHRS and CDR2 is YFSETQ. CDR3 sequence (DNA): TGCGCCAGCAGCTTGTCTAGCGGGGGGCCAACCTCCTACGAGCAGTACTTC. This translates into CASSLSSGGPTSYEQYF. Combining the CDR3 with reference TRBV5-1 and TRBJ2-7 gives the whole variable domain KAGVTQTPRYLIKTRGQQVTLSCSPISGHRSVSWYQQTPGQGLQFLFEYFSETQRNKGNFPGRFSGRQFSNSRSEMNVSTLELGDSALYLCASSLSSGGPTSYEQYFGPGTRLTVT.

This clonotype has only a few counts. The chain combines TRBV20-1 with TRBJ2-3; 10 nucleotides align to TRBD2. This CDR3 has 18 amino acids. V shed 3 bases, J shed 2 bases, and the junction held 14 bases outside the gene matches. Per germline, CDR1 DFQATT and CDR2 SNEGSKA (reference sequence). This CDR3 reads CSARASGGPVPYTDTQYF. In DNA, the CDR3 is TGCAGTGCTAGGGCTAGCGGGGGCCCTGTCCCATACACAGATACGCAGTATTTT.